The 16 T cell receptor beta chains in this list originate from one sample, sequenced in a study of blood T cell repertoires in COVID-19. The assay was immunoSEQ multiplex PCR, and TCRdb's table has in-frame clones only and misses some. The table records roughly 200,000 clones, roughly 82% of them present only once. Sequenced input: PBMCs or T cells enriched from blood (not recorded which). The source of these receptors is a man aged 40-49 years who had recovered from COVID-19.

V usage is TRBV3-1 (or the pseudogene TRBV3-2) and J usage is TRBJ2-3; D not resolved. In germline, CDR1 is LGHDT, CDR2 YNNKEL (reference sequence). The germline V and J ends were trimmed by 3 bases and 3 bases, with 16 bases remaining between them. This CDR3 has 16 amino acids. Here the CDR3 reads CASSHLTDSGTDTQYF. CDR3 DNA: TGTGCCAGCAGCCACCTGACCGACTCCGGGACAGATACGCAGTATTTT.

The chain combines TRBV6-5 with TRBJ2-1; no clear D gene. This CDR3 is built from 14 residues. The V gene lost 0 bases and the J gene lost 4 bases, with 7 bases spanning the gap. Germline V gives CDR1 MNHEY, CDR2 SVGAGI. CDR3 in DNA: TGTGCCAGCAGTTACTCCCAAGCATACAATGAGCAGTTCTTC. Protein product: CASSYSQAYNEQFF.

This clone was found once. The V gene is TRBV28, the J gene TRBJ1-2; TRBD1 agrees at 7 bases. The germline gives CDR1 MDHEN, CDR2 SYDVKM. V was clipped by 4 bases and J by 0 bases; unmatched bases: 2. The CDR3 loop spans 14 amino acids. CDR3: CASSSGGTNYGYTF. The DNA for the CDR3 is TGTGCCAGCAGTTCAGGGGGAACTAACTATGGCTACACCTTC.

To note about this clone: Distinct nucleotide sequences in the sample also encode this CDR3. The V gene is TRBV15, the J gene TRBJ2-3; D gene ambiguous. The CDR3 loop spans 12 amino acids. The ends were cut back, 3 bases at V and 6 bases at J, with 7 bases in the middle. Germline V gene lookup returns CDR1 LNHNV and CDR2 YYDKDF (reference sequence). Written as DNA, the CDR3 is TGTGCCACCAGCAGGCCCCGGGATACGCAGTATTTT. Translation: CATSRPRDTQYF.

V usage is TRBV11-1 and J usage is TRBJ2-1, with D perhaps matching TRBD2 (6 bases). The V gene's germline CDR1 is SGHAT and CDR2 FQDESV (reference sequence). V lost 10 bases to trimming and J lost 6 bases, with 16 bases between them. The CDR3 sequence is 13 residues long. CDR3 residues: CATQVGGVNEQFF. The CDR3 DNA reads TGTGCCACCCAGGTCGGGGGAGTCAATGAGCAGTTCTTC. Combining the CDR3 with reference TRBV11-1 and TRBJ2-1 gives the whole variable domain EAEVAQSPRYKITEKSQAVAFWCDPISGHATLYWYRQILGQGPELLVQFQDESVVDDSQLPKDRFSAERLKGVDSTLKIQPAELGDSAMYLCATQVGGVNEQFFGPGTRLTVL.

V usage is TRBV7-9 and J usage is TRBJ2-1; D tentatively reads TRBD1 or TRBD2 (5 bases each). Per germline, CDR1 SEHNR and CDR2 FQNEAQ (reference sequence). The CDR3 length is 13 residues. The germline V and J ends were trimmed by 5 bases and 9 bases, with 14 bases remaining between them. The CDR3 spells CASSLEGSSEQFF. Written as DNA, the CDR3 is TGTGCCAGCAGCCTAGAGGGGTCGAGTGAGCAGTTCTTC.

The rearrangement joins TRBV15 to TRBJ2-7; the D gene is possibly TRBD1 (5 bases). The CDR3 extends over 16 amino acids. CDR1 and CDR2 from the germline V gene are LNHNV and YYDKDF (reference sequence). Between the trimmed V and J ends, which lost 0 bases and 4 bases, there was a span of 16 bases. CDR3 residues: CATSRDRAGIVYEQYF. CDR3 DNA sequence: TGTGCCACCAGCAGAGATAGGGCAGGGATAGTGTACGAGCAGTACTTC.

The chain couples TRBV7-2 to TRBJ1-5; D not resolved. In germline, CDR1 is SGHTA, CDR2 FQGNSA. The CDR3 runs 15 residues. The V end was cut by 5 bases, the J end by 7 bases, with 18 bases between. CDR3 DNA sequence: TGTGCCAGCAGCCATTTTTACGCCGCGGAACAGCCCCAGCATTTT. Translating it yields CASSHFYAAEQPQHF.

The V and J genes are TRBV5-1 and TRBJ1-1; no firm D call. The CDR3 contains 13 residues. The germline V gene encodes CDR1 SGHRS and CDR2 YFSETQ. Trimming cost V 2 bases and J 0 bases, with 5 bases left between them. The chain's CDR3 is CASSLGVNTEAFF. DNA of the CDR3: TGCGCCAGCAGCTTAGGAGTGAACACTGAAGCTTTCTTT.

CDR3 nucleotides: TGTGCCAGCAGGCTGGGACTAGAGAAGTTCTTC. Translated: CASRLGLEKFF. The chain joins TRBV5-6 to TRBJ2-1; 8 bases fit TRBD2. J lost 14 bases, V lost 5 bases, and 6 bases had no gene match. CDR1 SGHDT and CDR2 YYEEEE come from the germline V gene. The CDR3 runs 11 residues.

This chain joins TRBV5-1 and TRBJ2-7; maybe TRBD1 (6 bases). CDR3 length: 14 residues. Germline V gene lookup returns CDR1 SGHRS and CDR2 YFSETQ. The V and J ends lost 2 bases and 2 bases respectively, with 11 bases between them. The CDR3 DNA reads TGCGCCAGCAGCTTCGCGGACAGAACCTACGAGCAGTACTTC. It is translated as CASSFADRTYEQYF. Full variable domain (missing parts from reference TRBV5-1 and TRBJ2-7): KAGVTQTPRYLIKTRGQQVTLSCSPISGHRSVSWYQQTPGQGLQFLFEYFSETQRNKGNFPGRFSGRQFSNSRSEMNVSTLELGDSALYLCASSFADRTYEQYFGPGTRLTVT.

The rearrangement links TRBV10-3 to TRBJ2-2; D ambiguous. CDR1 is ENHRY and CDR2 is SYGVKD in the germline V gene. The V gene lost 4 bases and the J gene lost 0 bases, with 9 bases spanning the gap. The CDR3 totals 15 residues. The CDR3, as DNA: TGTGCCATCAGTGGGGCGTTCGCGAACACCGGGGAGCTGTTTTTT. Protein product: CAISGAFANTGELFF.

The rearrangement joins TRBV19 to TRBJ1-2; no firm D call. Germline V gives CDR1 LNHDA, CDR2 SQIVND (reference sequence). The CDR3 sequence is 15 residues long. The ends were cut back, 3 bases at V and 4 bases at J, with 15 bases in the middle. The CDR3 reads CASSIPGRRTYGYTF. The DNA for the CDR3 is TGTGCCAGTAGTATCCCGGGTCGGAGGACCTATGGCTACACCTTC. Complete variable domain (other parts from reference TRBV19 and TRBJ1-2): DGGITQSPKYLFRKEGQNVTLSCEQNLNHDAMYWYRQDPGQGLRLIYYSQIVNDFQKGDIAEGYSVSREKKESFPLTVTSAQKNPTAFYLCASSIPGRRTYGYTFGSGTRLTVV.

In DNA form, the CDR3 reads TGTGCCAGCAGTGAACACGGTCCTCTGTTCGGCTACACCTTC. Translated: CASSEHGPLFGYTF. The V call is TRBV25-1, the J call TRBJ1-2; D remains ambiguous. Trimming left V 2 bases short and J 8 bases short, with 15 bases between. Germline V gives CDR1 MGHDK, CDR2 SYGVNS. This CDR3 spans 14 amino acids.

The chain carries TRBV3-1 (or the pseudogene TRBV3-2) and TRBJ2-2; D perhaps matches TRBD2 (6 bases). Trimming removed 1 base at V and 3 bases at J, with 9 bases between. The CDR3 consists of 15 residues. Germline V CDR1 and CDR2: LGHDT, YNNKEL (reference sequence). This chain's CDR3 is CASSQGWGDTGELFF. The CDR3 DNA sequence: TGTGCCAGCAGCCAAGGATGGGGGGACACCGGGGAGCTGTTTTTT.

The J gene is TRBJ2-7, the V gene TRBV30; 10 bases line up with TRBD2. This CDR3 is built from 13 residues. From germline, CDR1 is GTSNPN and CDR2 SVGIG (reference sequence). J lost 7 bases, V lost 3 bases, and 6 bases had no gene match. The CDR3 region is CAWSQREGGEQYF. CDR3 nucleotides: TGTGCCTGGAGCCAGCGGGAGGGCGGAGAGCAGTACTTC. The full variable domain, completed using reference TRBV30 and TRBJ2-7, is SQTIHQWPATLVQPVGSPLSLECTVEGTSNPNLYWYRQAAGRGLQLLFYSVGIGQISSEVPQNLSASRPQDRQFILSSKKLLLSDSGFYLCAWSQREGGEQYFGPGTRLTVT.